A single sample gave rise to the 30 T cell receptor beta chains below, sequenced in a study of identical twins. TCRdb fed the 5' RACE reads into MiXCR, producing one record per CDR3 protein. The sample has 150,000 or so distinct CDR3 sequences, roughly 3.2% seen once; the top ten hold more than 7%. Specimen: memory T cells sorted from blood. The receptor source for this set is a man aged 18 to 35 in good health.

This clonotype was counted ten times or more. The J gene is TRBJ2-4, the V gene TRBV24-1; maybe TRBD1 (6 bases). Trimming stripped 5 bases from V and 7 bases from J, with 11 bases between. The CDR3 totals 13 residues. Per the germline V gene, CDR1 is KGHDR and CDR2 is SFDVKD. The CDR3, as DNA: TGTGCCACCAGTGGAACAGGGCCGAACATTCAGTACTTC. Protein: CATSGTGPNIQYF.

This clonotype was recorded many times. The rearrangement uses TRBV12-3 or TRBV12-4 and TRBJ1-1; TRBD1 aligns across 8 bases. Trimming cost V 3 bases and J 4 bases; bases outside gene matches: 1. This CDR3 is 13 amino acids long. The CDR3 is CASSFTGGTEAFF. The CDR3 coding sequence is TGTGCCAGCAGTTTCACAGGGGGCACTGAAGCTTTCTTT.

At least ten counts were recorded for this clonotype. CDR3 coding DNA: TGTGCCAGCACACGACGGATGACTACGATTTTTGAGCAGTACGTC. This translates into CASTRRMTTIFEQYV. The rearrangement uses TRBV7-8 and TRBJ2-7; maybe TRBD2 (5 bases). Germline V gene lookup returns CDR1 SGHVS and CDR2 FQNEAQ. V gave up 7 bases and J gave up 7 bases, with 23 bases separating them. The CDR3 runs 15 residues.

This clonotype was seen only a few times. This chain links TRBV5-5 with TRBJ2-7; unclear D gene. There are 14 residues in the CDR3. Germline loops: CDR1 SGHKS, CDR2 YYEKEE (reference sequence). Trimming took off 0 bases at V and 2 bases at J, with 9 bases between the two ends. CDR3 region: CASSLVVVPYEQYF. In nucleotides, the CDR3 is TGTGCCAGCAGCTTGGTGGTAGTACCCTACGAGCAGTACTTC.

J is TRBJ2-1 and V is TRBV5-1; D is perhaps TRBD2 (5 bases). The CDR3 has 11 amino acids. Germline V gene lookup returns CDR1 SGHRS and CDR2 YFSETQ. V lost 2 bases and J 15 bases, leaving 12 bases between the germline ends. The CDR3 nucleotides read TGCGCCAGCAGCTTCGGTAGCGAGTGGTTCTTC. Translated, it gives CASSFGSEWFF.

This clonotype was detected ten times or more. The chain couples TRBV27 to TRBJ2-7; D is undetermined. V gave up 1 base and J gave up 2 bases, with 12 bases separating them. The CDR3 has 15 amino acids. The V gene's germline CDR1 is MNHEY and CDR2 SMNVEV (reference sequence). The CDR3 sequence is CASSLFAQDPYEQYF. CDR3 sequence (DNA): TGTGCCAGCAGTTTATTCGCCCAAGACCCCTACGAGCAGTACTTC.

This clonotype was recorded at least ten times. In nucleotides, the CDR3 is TGTGCCAGCAGTTCCCGGACGAGGAGGAGAGACATTCAGTACTTC. This codes for CASSSRTRRRDIQYF. This sequence joins TRBV12-3 or TRBV12-4 and TRBJ2-4, with D tentatively TRBD2 (5 bases). The germline V and J ends were trimmed by 4 bases and 8 bases, with 18 bases remaining between them. The CDR3 is 15 amino acids.

This clonotype was counted ten times or more. The chain is built from TRBV15 and TRBJ2-7; 10 bases map to TRBD2. CDR3 length: 14 amino acids. CDR1 and CDR2 (germline): LNHNV, YYDKDF (reference sequence). V shed 8 bases and J 7 bases; nucleotides not matched to a gene: 11. CDR3 protein: CATSSLAGVGEQYV. The CDR3 bases are TGTGCCACCTCTAGTCTAGCGGGAGTCGGTGAGCAGTACGTC.

This clonotype was seen at least ten times. This chain uses TRBV20-1 with TRBJ1-6, with D unclear. This CDR3 has 15 residues. The V gene lost 0 bases and the J gene lost 3 bases, with 9 bases spanning the gap. CDR1 and CDR2 (germline): DFQATT, SNEGSKA (reference sequence). The CDR3 loop is CSARDSSVYNSPLHF. Here the CDR3 DNA reads TGCAGTGCTAGAGATTCTTCGGTCTATAATTCACCCCTCCACTTT.

The rearrangement links TRBV5-1 to TRBJ1-4; a possible D gene is TRBD1 (5 bases). This CDR3 region has 13 residues. Germline V gene data show CDR1 as SGHRS and CDR2 as YFSETQ. V shed 6 bases and J shed 1 base, with 7 bases lying between them. The CDR3 DNA reads TGCGCCAGCAACACAGGAACTAATGAAAAACTGTTTTTT. It codes for CASNTGTNEKLFF. Supplemented by reference TRBV5-1 and TRBJ1-4, the full variable domain reads KAGVTQTPRYLIKTRGQQVTLSCSPISGHRSVSWYQQTPGQGLQFLFEYFSETQRNKGNFPGRFSGRQFSNSRSEMNVSTLELGDSALYLCASNTGTNEKLFFGSGTQLSVL.

In this sample, this clonotype turned up many times. This chain connects TRBV20-1 to TRBJ1-4; 8 bases match TRBD1. Trimming cost V 1 base and J 3 bases; bases outside gene matches: 7. Germline assignment: CDR1 DFQATT and CDR2 SNEGSKA (reference sequence). The CDR3 extends over 16 amino acids. The CDR3: CSARGDAQGANEKLFF. For the CDR3, the DNA is TGCAGTGCTAGAGGGGATGCACAGGGGGCTAATGAAAAACTGTTTTTT.

This clonotype was recorded many times. V gene TRBV11-2 combines with J gene TRBJ2-2, with D unresolved. Trimming left V 4 bases short and J 6 bases short, with 12 bases between. Germline V gene lookup returns CDR1 SGHAT and CDR2 FQNNGV. This CDR3 is 14 amino acids long. In DNA form, the CDR3 reads TGTGCCAGCAGCTCACCCACCGGACCCGGGGAGCTGTTTTTT. Translating it yields CASSSPTGPGELFF.

At least ten counts were recorded for this clonotype. The chain employs TRBV10-3 and TRBJ1-4, with TRBD1 matching 8 bases. This CDR3 comprises 14 residues. The V and J ends lost 6 bases and 7 bases, in that order; junction bases with no gene match: 7. Germline lookup yields CDR1 ENHRY and CDR2 SYGVKD. CDR3 sequence (DNA): TGTGCCATCAGCGCGGACAGGGAGGGTGAAAAACTGTTTTTT. Its protein is CAISADREGEKLFF.

This clonotype was seen at least ten times. A read error may produce the germline difference seen at one junction end. The CDR3 loop is CASSLNRDRGRVF. As DNA, the CDR3 is TGTGCCAGCTCCCTGAACCGGGACAGGGGACGGGTCTTC. The chain links TRBV18 to TRBJ2-1; TRBD1 agrees at 10 bases. The germline CDR1 and CDR2 sequences are KGHSH and LQKENI. There are 13 residues in the CDR3.

This clonotype has ten or more counts. The chain combines TRBV30 with TRBJ2-1; 12 bases map to TRBD2. Germline loops: CDR1 GTSNPN, CDR2 SVGIG (reference sequence). The CDR3 has 14 amino acids. V was clipped by 5 bases and J by 6 bases; unmatched bases: 5. The chain's CDR3 is CAWRSLAGGNEQFF. As DNA, the CDR3 is TGTGCCTGGCGCTCACTAGCGGGAGGCAATGAGCAGTTCTTC.

There are many counts of this clonotype. The rearrangement joins TRBV6-1 to TRBJ2-5; D might be TRBD1 or TRBD2, each matching 5 bases. CDR1 and CDR2 from the germline V gene are MNHNS and SASEGT. The CDR3 extends over 16 amino acids. Trimming left V 5 bases short and J 2 bases short, with 18 bases between. This CDR3 is CASSQRDPQSQETQYF. In DNA, the CDR3 is TGTGCCAGCAGTCAACGGGACCCACAATCGCAAGAGACCCAGTACTTC.

V and J are TRBV6-1 and TRBJ2-5, with 10 positions matching TRBD2. This CDR3 region has 16 residues. V trimming: 8 bases; J trimming: 5 bases; junction bases outside the gene matches: 14. Germline CDR1 and CDR2: MNHNS and SASEGT. CDR3 sequence: CASRNGPSGSQETQYF. CDR3 DNA sequence: TGTGCCAGCCGAAACGGCCCTAGCGGGAGCCAGGAGACCCAGTACTTC.

This clonotype was seen repeatedly, ten times or more. This chain uses TRBV20-1 with TRBJ2-7; TRBD2 agrees at 11 bases. Trimming removed 6 bases from V and 2 bases from J; junction bases left unmatched: 12. Looked up from germline, CDR1 is DFQATT and CDR2 is SNEGSKA (reference sequence). The CDR3 sequence is 16 residues long. CDR3 amino acids: CSAKTGTSGTTYEQYF. In DNA form, the CDR3 reads TGCAGTGCAAAAACCGGGACTAGCGGAACCACCTACGAGCAGTACTTC.

This clonotype was seen ten or more times. V gene TRBV11-2 combines with J gene TRBJ2-5, with 7 bases lining up with TRBD1. The junction had 6 bases not matched to a gene; V was cut back by 3 bases and J by 2 bases. The CDR3 has 15 amino acids. Germline assignment: CDR1 SGHAT and CDR2 FQNNGV. CDR3 amino acids: CASSFTGTDQETQYF. The CDR3 nucleotides are TGTGCCAGCAGCTTTACTGGGACAGATCAAGAGACCCAGTACTTC.

The sample holds many counts of this clonotype. The rearrangement links TRBV27 to TRBJ1-1; D call uncertain. The CDR3 length is 14 residues. The V end lost 2 bases, the J end lost 5 bases, and 12 bases lay between the germline ends. The germline CDR1 and CDR2 sequences are MNHEY and SMNVEV (reference sequence). CDR3 in amino acids: CASSLGRLGTEAFF. CDR3 coding DNA: TGTGCCAGCAGTTTAGGACGGTTGGGGACTGAAGCTTTCTTT.

The genes are TRBV28 and TRBJ2-7, with D perhaps matching TRBD2 (6 bases). Trimming stripped 5 bases from V and 7 bases from J, with 18 bases between. This CDR3 has 14 residues. The germline V gene encodes CDR1 MDHEN and CDR2 SYDVKM. The CDR3 DNA reads as TGTGCCAGCAGTCTGGGGGGTTCGTGGGGTGAGCAGTACTTC. It encodes CASSLGGSWGEQYF.

This clonotype was seen repeatedly, ten times or more. V is TRBV7-6 and J is TRBJ2-1; 9 bases fit TRBD2. V lost 10 bases to trimming and J lost 6 bases; unmatched junction nucleotides: 13. This CDR3 spans 15 amino acids. The germline gives CDR1 SGHVS, CDR2 FNYEAQ. CDR3 sequence reads: CATLAGTSSVNEQFF. In DNA form, the CDR3 reads TGTGCCACCCTAGCGGGGACTAGCTCAGTCAATGAGCAGTTCTTC. The full variable domain, rest sourced from reference TRBV7-6 and TRBJ2-1, is GAGVSQSPRYKVTKRGQDVALRCDPISGHVSLYWYRQALGQGPEFLTYFNYEAQQDKSGLPNDRFSAERPEGSISTLTIQRTEQRDSAMYRCATLAGTSSVNEQFFGPGTRLTVL.

This clonotype came up many times. The J gene is TRBJ2-4, the V gene TRBV28; no clear D. This CDR3 spans 14 amino acids. V was trimmed by 6 bases and J by 0 bases, leaving 9 bases between them. Germline V lookup: CDR1 MDHEN, CDR2 SYDVKM. CDR3 region: CASRGTLAKNIQYF. CDR3 DNA sequence: TGTGCCAGCAGAGGAACTCTAGCCAAAAACATTCAGTACTTC.

This clonotype was observed many times. The V gene is TRBV5-1, the J gene TRBJ2-5, with TRBD1 identical over 9 bases. This CDR3 region has 13 residues. Germline assignment: CDR1 SGHRS and CDR2 YFSETQ. Unmatched junction bases numbered 3, after V lost 4 bases and J lost 5 bases. This CDR3 is CASSGGQGETQYF. Here the CDR3 DNA reads TGCGCCAGCAGCGGGGGACAGGGTGAGACCCAGTACTTC.

This chain uses TRBV7-2 with TRBJ2-5; 7 positions match TRBD1. The length of the CDR3 is 15 residues. Germline V gene sequence: CDR1 SGHTA, CDR2 FQGNSA. V was clipped by 5 bases and J by 4 bases; unmatched bases: 10. The CDR3 loop is CASSHGQTGRETQYF. CDR3 sequence (DNA): TGTGCCAGCAGCCACGGCCAGACAGGGAGAGAGACCCAGTACTTC.

Of note for this clonotype: Being one base from a much bigger clone, this may be a read error. Here the CDR3 DNA reads TGCGCCAGCAGCTCCTCCTCCTACAATGAGCAGTTCTTC. Its translation is CASSSSSYNEQFF. This rearrangement joins TRBV5-1 to TRBJ2-1; D call uncertain. The CDR3 loop spans 13 amino acids. Germline CDR1 reads SGHRS; CDR2 reads YFSETQ. Between the trimmed V and J ends, which lost 3 bases and 0 bases, there was a span of 4 bases.

This clonotype has a handful of counts. The genes are TRBV11-2 and TRBJ1-4; 7 nucleotides agree with TRBD1. The CDR3 runs to 13 residues. The germline V gene has CDR1 SGHAT and CDR2 FQNNGV. V lost 6 bases and J lost 5; bases outside the gene matches: 3. The CDR3 DNA reads as TGTGCCAGCAGGGGACAGAAAAATGAAAAACTGTTTTTT. Its protein product is CASRGQKNEKLFF.

This clonotype has at least ten counts. This chain uses TRBV7-9 with TRBJ2-5; TRBD2 agrees at 8 bases. With 2 bases clipped from V and 5 bases from J, the junction kept 4 bases outside the gene matches. CDR1 is SEHNR, CDR2 FQNEAQ, per germline (reference sequence). This CDR3 spans 14 amino acids. The CDR3 bases are TGTGCCAGCAGCTTATACCCGGGAGGGGAGACCCAGTACTTC. Protein: CASSLYPGGETQYF.

This clonotype has ten or more counts. J is TRBJ2-3 and V is TRBV20-1; 10 nucleotides match TRBD2. Germline V lookup: CDR1 DFQATT, CDR2 SNEGSKA (reference sequence). The CDR3 covers 17 residues. The junction had 10 bases not matched to a gene; V was cut back by 1 base and J by 3 bases. Here the CDR3 reads CSARAPSGRAQTDTQYF. The CDR3 nucleotides are TGCAGTGCTAGAGCACCAAGCGGGAGGGCACAGACAGATACGCAGTATTTT.

The sample holds many counts of this clonotype. The gene calls are TRBV7-9 and TRBJ1-1; D remains unclear. The V and J ends lost 4 bases and 4 bases respectively, with 10 bases between them. The length of the CDR3 is 13 residues. Germline CDR1 SEHNR, CDR2 FQNEAQ (reference sequence). The CDR3, as DNA: TGTGCCAGCAGCTGGCCACCGGGCACTGAAGCTTTCTTT. It encodes CASSWPPGTEAFF.